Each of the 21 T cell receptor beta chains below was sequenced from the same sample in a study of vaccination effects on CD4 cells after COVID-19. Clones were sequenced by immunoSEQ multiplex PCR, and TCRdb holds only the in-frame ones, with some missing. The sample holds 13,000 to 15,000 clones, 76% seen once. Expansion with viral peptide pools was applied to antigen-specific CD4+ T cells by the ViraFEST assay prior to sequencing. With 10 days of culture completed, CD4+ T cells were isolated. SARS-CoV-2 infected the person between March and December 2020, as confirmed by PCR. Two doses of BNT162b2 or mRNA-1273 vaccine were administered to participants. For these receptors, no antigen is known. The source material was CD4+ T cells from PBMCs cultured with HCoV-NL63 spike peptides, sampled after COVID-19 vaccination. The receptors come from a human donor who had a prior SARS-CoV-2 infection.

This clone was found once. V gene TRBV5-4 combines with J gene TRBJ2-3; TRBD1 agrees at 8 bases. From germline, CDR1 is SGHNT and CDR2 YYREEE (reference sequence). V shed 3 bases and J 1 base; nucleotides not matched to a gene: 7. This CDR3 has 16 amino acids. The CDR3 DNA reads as TGTGCCAGCAGCTCGGGGCCGGGACAGGGCACAGATACGCAGTATTTT. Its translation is CASSSGPGQGTDTQYF.

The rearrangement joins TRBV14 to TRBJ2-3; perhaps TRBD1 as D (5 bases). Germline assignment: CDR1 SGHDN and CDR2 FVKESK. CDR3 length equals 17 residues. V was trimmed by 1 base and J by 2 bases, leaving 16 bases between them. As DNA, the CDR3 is TGTGCCAGCAGCCAAGTCCACAGGTGGGGCTACACAGATACGCAGTATTTT. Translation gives CASSQVHRWGYTDTQYF. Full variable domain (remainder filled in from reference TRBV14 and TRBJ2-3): EAGVTQFPSHSVIEKGQTVTLRCDPISGHDNLYWYRRVMGKEIKFLLHFVKESKQDESGMPNNRFLAERTGGTYSTLKVQPAELEDSGVYFCASSQVHRWGYTDTQYFGPGTRLTVL.

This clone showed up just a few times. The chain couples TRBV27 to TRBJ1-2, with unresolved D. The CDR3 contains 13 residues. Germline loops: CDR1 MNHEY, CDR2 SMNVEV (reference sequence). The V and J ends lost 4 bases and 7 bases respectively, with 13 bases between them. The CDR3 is CASSYTGSGGYTF. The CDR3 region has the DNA TGTGCCAGCAGTTATACGGGGAGCGGTGGCTACACCTTC.

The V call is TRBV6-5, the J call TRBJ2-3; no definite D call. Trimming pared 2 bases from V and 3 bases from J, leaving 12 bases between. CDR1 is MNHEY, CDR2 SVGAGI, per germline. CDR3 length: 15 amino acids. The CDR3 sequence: CASSYAGPLTDTQYF. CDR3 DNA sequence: TGTGCCAGCAGTTACGCCGGACCTTTAACAGATACGCAGTATTTT.

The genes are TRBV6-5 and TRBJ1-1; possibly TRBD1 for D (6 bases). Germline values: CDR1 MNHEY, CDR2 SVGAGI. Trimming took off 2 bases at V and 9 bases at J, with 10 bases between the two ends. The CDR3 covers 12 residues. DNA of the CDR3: TGTGCCAGCAGTTACGGCGGGACACAAGCTTTCTTT. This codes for CASSYGGTQAFF.

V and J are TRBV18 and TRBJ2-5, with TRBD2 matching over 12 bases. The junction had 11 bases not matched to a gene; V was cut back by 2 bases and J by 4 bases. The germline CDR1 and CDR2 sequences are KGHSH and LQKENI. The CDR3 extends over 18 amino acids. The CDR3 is CASSPGPSSGRAVETQYF. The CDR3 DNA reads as TGTGCCAGCTCACCAGGGCCCTCTAGCGGGAGGGCCGTAGAGACCCAGTACTTC.

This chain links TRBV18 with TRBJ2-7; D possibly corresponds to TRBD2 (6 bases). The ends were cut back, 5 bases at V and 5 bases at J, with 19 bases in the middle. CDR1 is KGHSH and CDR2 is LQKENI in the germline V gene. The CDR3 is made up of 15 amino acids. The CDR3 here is CASSWTRTILDEQYF. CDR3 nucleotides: TGTGCCAGCTCATGGACACGGACTATCCTGGACGAGCAGTACTTC.

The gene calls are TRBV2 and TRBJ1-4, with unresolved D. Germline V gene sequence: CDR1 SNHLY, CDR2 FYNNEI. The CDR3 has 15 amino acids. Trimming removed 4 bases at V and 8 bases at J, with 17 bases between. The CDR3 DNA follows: TGTGCCAGCAGTGTCGAAAGGTTAACTGGGGAAAAACTGTTTTTT. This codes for CASSVERLTGEKLFF.

The CDR3 reads CAISEIAGASEQFF. The DNA for the CDR3 is TGTGCCATCAGTGAGATAGCGGGGGCGTCTGAGCAGTTCTTC. The chain is built from TRBV10-3 and TRBJ2-1, with 9 bases matching TRBD2. The CDR3 has 14 residues. The V gene's germline CDR1 is ENHRY and CDR2 SYGVKD. Trimming took 2 bases from V and 9 from J; bases not matched to a gene: 5.

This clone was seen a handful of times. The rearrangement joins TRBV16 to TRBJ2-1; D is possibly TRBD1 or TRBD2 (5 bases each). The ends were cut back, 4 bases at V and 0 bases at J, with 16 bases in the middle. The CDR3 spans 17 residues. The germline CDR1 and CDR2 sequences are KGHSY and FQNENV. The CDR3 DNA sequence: TGTGCCAGCAGCCCTCCTGGGGGTAGAAGCTCCTACAATGAGCAGTTCTTC. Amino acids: CASSPPGGRSSYNEQFF.

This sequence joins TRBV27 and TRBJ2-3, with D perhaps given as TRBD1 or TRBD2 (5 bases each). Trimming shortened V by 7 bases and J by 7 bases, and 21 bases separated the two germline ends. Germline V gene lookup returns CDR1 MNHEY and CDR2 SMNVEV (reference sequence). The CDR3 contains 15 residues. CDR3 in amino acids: CASTSRSQGRNTQYF. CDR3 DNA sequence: TGTGCCAGCACCTCTCGGTCCCAGGGACGGAATACGCAGTATTTT.

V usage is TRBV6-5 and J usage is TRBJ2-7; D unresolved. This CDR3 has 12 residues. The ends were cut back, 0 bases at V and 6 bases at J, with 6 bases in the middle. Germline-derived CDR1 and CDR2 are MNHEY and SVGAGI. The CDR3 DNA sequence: TGTGCCAGCAGTTACTCTGGGCTCGAGCAGTACTTC. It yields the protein CASSYSGLEQYF.

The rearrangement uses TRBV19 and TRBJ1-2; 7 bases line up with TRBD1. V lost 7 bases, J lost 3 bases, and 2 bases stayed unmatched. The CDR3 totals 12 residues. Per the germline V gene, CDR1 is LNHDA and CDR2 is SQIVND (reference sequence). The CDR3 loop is CASITGDYGYTF. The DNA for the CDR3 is TGTGCCAGTATAACAGGGGACTATGGCTACACCTTC.

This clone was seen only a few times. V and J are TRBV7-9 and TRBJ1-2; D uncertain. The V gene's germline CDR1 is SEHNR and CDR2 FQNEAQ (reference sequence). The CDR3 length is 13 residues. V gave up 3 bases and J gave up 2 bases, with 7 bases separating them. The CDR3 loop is CASSLDGNYGYTF. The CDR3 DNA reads TGTGCCAGCAGCTTGGACGGAAACTATGGCTACACCTTC. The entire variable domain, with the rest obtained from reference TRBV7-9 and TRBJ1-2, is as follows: DTGVSQNPRHKITKRGQNVTFRCDPISEHNRLYWYRQTLGQGPEFLTYFQNEAQLEKSRLLSDRFSAERPKGSFSTLEIQRTEQGDSAMYLCASSLDGNYGYTFGSGTRLTVV.

The CDR3 DNA reads as TGTGCCAGCAGCGTACAGGGAACGGTCGAAGAGACCCAGTACTTC. Residues: CASSVQGTVEETQYF. V is TRBV9 and J is TRBJ2-5; possible D gene TRBD1, 5 bases. There are 15 residues in the CDR3. Germline-derived CDR1 and CDR2 are SGDLS and YYNGEE. The V end was cut by 1 base, the J end by 3 bases, with 13 bases between.

The CDR3 is CASSKTETSTADLGGEKLFF. CDR3 nucleotide sequence: TGTGCCAGCAGCAAGACAGAAACATCTACTGCGGACCTCGGAGGTGAAAAACTGTTTTTT. The V call is TRBV14, the J call TRBJ1-4; D might be TRBD1 (5 bases). V shed 5 bases and J shed 7 bases, with 32 bases lying between them. Germline V gene sequence: CDR1 SGHDN, CDR2 FVKESK. This CDR3 region has 20 residues. The full variable domain, completed using reference TRBV14 and TRBJ1-4, is EAGVTQFPSHSVIEKGQTVTLRCDPISGHDNLYWYRRVMGKEIKFLLHFVKESKQDESGMPNNRFLAERTGGTYSTLKVQPAELEDSGVYFCASSKTETSTADLGGEKLFFGSGTQLSVL.

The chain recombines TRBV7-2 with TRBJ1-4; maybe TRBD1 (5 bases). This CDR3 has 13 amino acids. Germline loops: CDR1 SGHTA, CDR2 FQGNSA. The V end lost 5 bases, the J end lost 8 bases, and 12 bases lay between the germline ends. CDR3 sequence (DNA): TGTGCCAGCAGCGTACGACCAGGGGAAAAACTGTTTTTT. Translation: CASSVRPGEKLFF.

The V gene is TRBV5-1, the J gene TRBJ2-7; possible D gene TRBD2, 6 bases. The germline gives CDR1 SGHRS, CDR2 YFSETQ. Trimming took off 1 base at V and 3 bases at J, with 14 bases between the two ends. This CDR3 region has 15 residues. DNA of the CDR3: TGCGCCAGCAGCTTGTTAGTGGGGGGTGACTACGAGCAGTACTTC. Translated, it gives CASSLLVGGDYEQYF. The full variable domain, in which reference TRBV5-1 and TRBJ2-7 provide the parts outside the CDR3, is KAGVTQTPRYLIKTRGQQVTLSCSPISGHRSVSWYQQTPGQGLQFLFEYFSETQRNKGNFPGRFSGRQFSNSRSEMNVSTLELGDSALYLCASSLLVGGDYEQYFGPGTRLTVT.

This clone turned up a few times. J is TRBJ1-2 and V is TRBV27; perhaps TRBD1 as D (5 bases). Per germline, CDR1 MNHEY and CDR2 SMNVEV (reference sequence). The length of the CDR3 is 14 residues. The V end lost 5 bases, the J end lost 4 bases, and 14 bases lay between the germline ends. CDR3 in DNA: TGTGCCAGCAGTCCTCGACAGCAAAGCTATGGCTACACCTTC. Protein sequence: CASSPRQQSYGYTF.

The CDR3 reads CASSLGSGADTQYF. The DNA of the CDR3 is TGTGCCAGCAGTTTGGGGTCTGGGGCGGATACGCAGTATTTT. The genes are TRBV28 and TRBJ2-3; maybe TRBD1 (5 bases). V was trimmed by 3 bases and J by 6 bases, leaving 13 bases between them. This CDR3 region has 14 residues. Germline assignment: CDR1 MDHEN and CDR2 SYDVKM.

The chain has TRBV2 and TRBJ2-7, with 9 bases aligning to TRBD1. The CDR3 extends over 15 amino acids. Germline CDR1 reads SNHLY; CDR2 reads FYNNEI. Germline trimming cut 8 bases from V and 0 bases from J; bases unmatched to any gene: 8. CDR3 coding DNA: TGTGCCAGCGACGGGACAGGGATAGCCTCCTACGAGCAGTACTTC. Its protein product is CASDGTGIASYEQYF.